The T cell receptor (beta chain) under discussion was sequenced for a study of T cell repertoires in cytomegalovirus infection. Study background: Public TCR beta signatures marked donors with CMV infection and the matching HLA. Findings and caveats of the study: HLA-C-restricted CMV-specific TCR beta clonotypes were dominant in the ex vivo response. Carriers of CMV and the relevant HLA type were discriminated by public TCR beta frequency.

Using its own MiXCR run on the reads, TCRdb lists one record per CDR3 protein. The repertoire consists of approximately 160,000 distinct CDR3 sequences, with roughly a sixth occurring once and the leading ten covering around 20%. This clonotype was recorded a few times. Its specificity is unknown. One end of the junction fails to match germline, which may point to a read error. Germline CDR1 and CDR2: SSHAT and FNYEAQ (reference sequence). The CDR3 is 17 amino acids. Source material: CD8+ T cells from PBMCs. The TCR comes from a human donor in good health (CMV status not recorded). Some clones in this sample may be carry-over from other donors' samples. The chain uses TRBV7-7 and TRBJ2-2; D gene uncertain. In DNA, the CDR3 is TGTGCTAGCAGCTTAGCAACCCTATCCCAGAAAACCGGGGAGCTGTTTTTT. Translated: CASSLATLSQKTGELFF.